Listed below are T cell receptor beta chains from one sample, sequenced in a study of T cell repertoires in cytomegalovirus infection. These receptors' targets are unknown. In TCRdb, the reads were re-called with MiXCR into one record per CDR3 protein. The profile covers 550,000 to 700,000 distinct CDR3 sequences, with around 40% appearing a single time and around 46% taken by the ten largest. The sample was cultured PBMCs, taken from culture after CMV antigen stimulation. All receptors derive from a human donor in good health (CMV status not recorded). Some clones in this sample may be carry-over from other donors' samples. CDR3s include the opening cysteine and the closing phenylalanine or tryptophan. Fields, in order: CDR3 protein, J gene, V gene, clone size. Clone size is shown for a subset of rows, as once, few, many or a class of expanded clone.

CDR3: CASTIGETQYF
J: TRBJ2-5
V: TRBV7-2
size: many

CDR3: CASSLGRYQETQYF
J: TRBJ2-5
V: TRBV7-2
size: many

CDR3: CASSLGVGQPQHF
J: TRBJ1-5
V: TRBV7-2
size: many

CDR3: CSAGAGGNTEAFF
J: TRBJ1-1
V: TRBV20-1
size: -

CDR3: CASSEPLRGGNTDTQYF
J: TRBJ2-3
V: TRBV25-1
size: few

CDR3: CASSLAGMNTEAFF
J: TRBJ1-1
V: TRBV5-4
size: -

CDR3: CASSLGRQRRYNEQFF
J: TRBJ2-1
V: TRBV7-8
size: few

CDR3: CASSFGKTYEQYF
J: TRBJ2-7
V: TRBV27
size: -

CDR3: CASSLGAGAGANVLTF
J: TRBJ2-6
V: TRBV12-3/TRBV12-4
size: -

CDR3: CASSLYEDNEQFF
J: TRBJ2-1
V: TRBV7-9
size: few

CDR3: CATSRWDRENEKLFF
J: TRBJ1-4
V: TRBV15
size: -

CDR3: CASSPVLAGGPDTQYF
J: TRBJ2-3
V: TRBV28
size: few

CDR3: CASSYSGRGASYGYTF
J: TRBJ1-2
V: TRBV6-8
size: -

CDR3: CASSSTERYEQYF
J: TRBJ2-7
V: TRBV7-2
size: many

CDR3: CASSRGPTDNEQFF
J: TRBJ2-1
V: TRBV2
size: -

CDR3: CASSAGTGGRPQHF
J: TRBJ1-5
V: TRBV7-2
size: few

CDR3: CASSDYRGFDEQYF
J: TRBJ2-7
V: TRBV6-5
size: -

CDR3: CASSPRLGGNPTYEQYF
J: TRBJ2-7
V: TRBV11-2
size: -

CDR3: CASRPLAGGQYTQYF
J: TRBJ2-3
V: TRBV6-2/TRBV6-3
size: -

CDR3: CASSFDRVGNTEAFF
J: TRBJ1-1
V: TRBV7-2
size: few

CDR3: CASSSAVSGEKLFF
J: TRBJ1-4
V: TRBV5-1
size: -

CDR3: CASSLGTGLTYEQYF
J: TRBJ2-7
V: TRBV19
size: -

CDR3: CSARVLSGGLEQYF
J: TRBJ2-7
V: TRBV20-1
size: -

CDR3: CASSEDTYRGDTQYF
J: TRBJ2-3
V: TRBV6-1
size: once

CDR3: CASSVIVPPAPDTQYF
J: TRBJ2-3
V: TRBV19
size: -

CDR3: CASTGANEQFF
J: TRBJ2-1
V: TRBV30
size: -

CDR3: CASSLRTGQSSYEQYF
J: TRBJ2-7
V: TRBV5-5
size: few

CDR3: CASSPYGQGSGYTF
J: TRBJ1-2
V: TRBV7-2
size: few

CDR3: CASSDFGRANYGYTF
J: TRBJ1-2
V: TRBV2
size: -

CDR3: CTTGTGNGNTIYF
J: TRBJ1-3
V: TRBV28
size: -

CDR3: CASSQGPTRDEQYF
J: TRBJ2-7
V: TRBV6-1
size: -

CDR3: CATSDSRTSGYYNEQFF
J: TRBJ2-1
V: TRBV24-1
size: -

CDR3: CASSTGWAGSNYGYTF
J: TRBJ1-2
V: TRBV5-4
size: -

CDR3: CASSLNSGSAGTQYF
J: TRBJ2-3
V: TRBV11-2
size: -

CDR3: CASSIRTAGADTQYF
J: TRBJ2-3
V: TRBV19
size: few

CDR3: CASSYGPSAGELFF
J: TRBJ2-2
V: TRBV6-5
size: -